This TCR beta chain was captured in a study of T-cell reconstitution after alpha-beta-depleted transplantation in children. There are 16 residues in the CDR3. After removal of 4 bases from V and 6 bases from J, the junction contained 12 bases not matched to a gene. Germline-derived CDR1 and CDR2 are MDHEN and SYDVKM. Preparation of the TCRbeta library involved a method that used unique molecular identifiers. TCRdb re-called the PCR reads through MiXCR, storing one row per CDR3 protein. This table holds approximately 240,000 distinct CDR3 sequences, about 9.6% found once. This clonotype appeared many times.

The receptor was isolated from a human donor who donated a stem cell graft to a child with SCID. The V call is TRBV28, the J call TRBJ2-3, with TRBD2 matching 8 bases. The source was PBMCs from the stem cell graft donor, collected from the stem cell graft. The CDR3 DNA reads as TGTGCCAGCAGTTCCGCGCCGGGGGGGCCAGGGGATACGCAGTATTTT. Translating gives CASSSAPGGPGDTQYF.